The 25 T cell receptor beta chains in this list originate from one sample, sequenced in a study of cytomegalovirus exposure and HLA in healthy donors. It was with 60 Vbeta and 13 Jbeta primers that the PCR ran. The method was immunoSEQ multiplex PCR; TCRdb's version includes in-frame clones alone and lacks a portion of them. This table holds approximately 150,000 clones, over 60% found once. Sequences were obtained from PBMCs. The receptors were gathered from a woman in her 30s in good health and CMV-seropositive.

The DNA for the CDR3 is TGTGCCAGCAGCCTCAGCTACGGGACAGGGATATACGAGCAGTACTTC. It yields the protein CASSLSYGTGIYEQYF. The chain uses TRBV7-9 and TRBJ2-7, with 9 bases aligning to TRBD1. The CDR3 has 16 residues. V dropped 5 bases and J dropped 4; count of bases not matched to a gene: 12. Germline CDR1 SEHNR, CDR2 FQNEAQ (reference sequence).

J is TRBJ1-1 and V is TRBV10-3; D is uncertain. The CDR3 has 16 residues. V lost 3 bases and J lost 2, with 16 bases in between. Germline V gene lookup returns CDR1 ENHRY and CDR2 SYGVKD. CDR3 in DNA: TGTGCCATCAGTGATCTATTGGGCCGCCAAAACACTGAAGCTTTCTTT. It codes for CAISDLLGRQNTEAFF.

This clone was counted a few times. The chain uses TRBV11-2 and TRBJ1-4; tentatively, D is TRBD1 (5 bases). V was cut by 1 base and J by 8 bases, with 14 bases left in between. The CDR3 is made up of 15 amino acids. Germline assignment: CDR1 SGHAT and CDR2 FQNNGV. The CDR3 DNA is TGTGCCAGCAGCTTAGTTCCGGGGGTAGTCGAAAAACTGTTTTTT. Its protein product is CASSLVPGVVEKLFF. Full variable domain (missing parts from reference TRBV11-2 and TRBJ1-4): EAGVAQSPRYKIIEKRQSVAFWCNPISGHATLYWYQQILGQGPKLLIQFQNNGVVDDSQLPKDRFSAERLKGVDSTLKIQPAKLEDSAVYLCASSLVPGVVEKLFFGSGTQLSVL.

The chain recombines TRBV5-1 with TRBJ1-2; TRBD1 is a possible D gene (5 bases). V was pared by 6 bases and J by 8 bases, with 14 bases between. Germline lookup yields CDR1 SGHRS and CDR2 YFSETQ. This CDR3 contains 12 residues. The CDR3: CASTPDNQGYTF. CDR3 DNA: TGCGCCAGCACCCCGGACAACCAAGGCTACACCTTC.

The chain combines TRBV2 with TRBJ1-4; the match to TRBD1 covers 7 bases. V was clipped by 8 bases and J by 4 bases; unmatched bases: 7. The CDR3 contains 14 residues. From germline, CDR1 is SNHLY and CDR2 FYNNEI. CDR3 nucleotide sequence: TGTGCCAGCGACACAGGGGCGGGTAATGAAAAACTGTTTTTT. Amino acids: CASDTGAGNEKLFF.

This clone occurred a few times. J is TRBJ2-7 and V is TRBV30, with 10 positions matching TRBD2. Germline CDR1 reads GTSNPN; CDR2 reads SVGIG (reference sequence). V shed 4 bases and J 3 bases; nucleotides not matched to a gene: 9. The CDR3 sequence is 15 residues long. As DNA, the CDR3 is TGTGCCTGGACATCACTAGCGGGGTCCCTCTACGAGCAGTACTTC. It translates to CAWTSLAGSLYEQYF. Using reference TRBV30 and TRBJ2-7 for the parts outside the CDR3, the full variable domain is SQTIHQWPATLVQPVGSPLSLECTVEGTSNPNLYWYRQAAGRGLQLLFYSVGIGQISSEVPQNLSASRPQDRQFILSSKKLLLSDSGFYLCAWTSLAGSLYEQYFGPGTRLTVT.

This chain joins TRBV15 and TRBJ2-1; D may be TRBD1 (6 bases). Germline V gives CDR1 LNHNV, CDR2 YYDKDF (reference sequence). The CDR3 runs to 13 residues. V shed 5 bases and J shed 6 bases, with 11 bases lying between them. CDR3 amino acids: CATSRAGVNEQFF. The CDR3 bases are TGTGCCACCAGCCGGGCAGGGGTCAATGAGCAGTTCTTC.

The chain couples TRBV6-4 to TRBJ1-6; TRBD1 agrees at 9 bases. Germline-derived CDR1 and CDR2 are MRHNA and SNTAGT. V lost 6 bases, J lost 7 bases, and 4 bases stayed unmatched. This CDR3 comprises 14 residues. The CDR3 bases are TGTGCCAGCAGCCGGACAGGGGTGAATTCACCCCTCCACTTT. Amino acid sequence: CASSRTGVNSPLHF.

The chain has TRBV7-9 and TRBJ1-6; D call uncertain. The germline gives CDR1 SEHNR, CDR2 FQNEAQ (reference sequence). With 6 bases removed from V and 9 bases from J, the gap between germline ends came to 9 bases. The CDR3 sequence is 12 residues long. CDR3 sequence: CASRGSSSPLHF. The CDR3 region has the DNA TGTGCCAGCAGGGGCTCGAGTTCACCCCTCCACTTT.

The gene calls are TRBV10-3 and TRBJ2-7; 8 bases agree with TRBD2. The germline V gene encodes CDR1 ENHRY and CDR2 SYGVKD. The CDR3 spans 15 residues. V was pared by 6 bases and J by 2 bases, with 9 bases of the junction left unmatched. In DNA, the CDR3 is TGTGCCATCAGCGGAAATAGCGGGAACCCCTACGAGCAGTACTTC. As protein: CAISGNSGNPYEQYF.

This clone was seen a few times. J is TRBJ2-1 and V is TRBV7-3; D ambiguous. The CDR3 extends over 15 amino acids. CDR1 is SGHTA and CDR2 is FQGTGA in the germline V gene. V was cut by 3 bases and J by 0 bases, with 9 bases left in between. CDR3 in amino acids: CASSFSFSSYNEQFF. The CDR3 DNA reads as TGTGCCAGCAGCTTTAGCTTCAGCTCCTACAATGAGCAGTTCTTC.

This clone was seen more than once but under ten times. The rearrangement links TRBV4-2 to TRBJ2-2, with a weak D call TRBD2 (5 bases). With 1 base removed from V and 0 bases from J, the gap between germline ends came to 12 bases. This CDR3 is built from 17 residues. Germline V lookup: CDR1 LGHNA, CDR2 YNFKEQ. DNA for the CDR3: TGTGCCAGCAGCCAAGCGTTGTGGACTTCGAACACCGGGGAGCTGTTTTTT. Encoded protein: CASSQALWTSNTGELFF.

This clone was seen only a few times. The J gene is TRBJ1-5, the V gene TRBV10-3, with D uncertain. V shed 3 bases and J shed 3 bases, with 3 bases lying between them. CDR3 length: 12 amino acids. Per germline, CDR1 ENHRY and CDR2 SYGVKD. CDR3 protein: CAISDSNQPQHF. In DNA form, the CDR3 reads TGTGCCATCAGTGACTCCAATCAGCCCCAGCATTTT.

This chain links TRBV6-1 with TRBJ2-7; 7 nucleotides match TRBD1. Trimming removed 0 bases from V and 1 base from J; junction bases left unmatched: 3. The CDR3 totals 15 residues. Germline loops: CDR1 MNHNS, CDR2 SASEGT. DNA for the CDR3: TGTGCCAGCAGTGAAGCGGAGACAGGGTCCTACGAGCAGTACTTC. It yields the protein CASSEAETGSYEQYF.

V is TRBV5-4 and J is TRBJ2-3, with 8 bases matching TRBD2. CDR3 length: 16 amino acids. The junction had 8 bases not matched to a gene; V was cut back by 3 bases and J by 2 bases. The germline V gene encodes CDR1 SGHNT and CDR2 YYREEE (reference sequence). The CDR3 loop is CASSSGTRGITDTQYF. DNA of the CDR3: TGTGCCAGCAGCTCGGGGACTAGGGGGATCACAGATACGCAGTATTTT.

The chain recombines TRBV28 with TRBJ2-7, with D unclear. The V gene lost 1 base and the J gene lost 5 bases, with 6 bases spanning the gap. The CDR3 spans 12 residues. Germline V gene lookup returns CDR1 MDHEN and CDR2 SYDVKM. CDR3 residues: CASSLSKNEQYF. The CDR3 nucleotides are TGTGCCAGCAGTTTATCCAAAAACGAGCAGTACTTC. The full variable domain, its missing parts supplied by reference TRBV28 and TRBJ2-7, is DVKVTQSSRYLVKRTGEKVFLECVQDMDHENMFWYRQDPGLGLRLIYFSYDVKMKEKGDIPEGYSVSREKKERFSLILESASTNQTSMYLCASSLSKNEQYFGPGTRLTVT.

This clone was observed a handful of times. The chain joins TRBV4-2 to TRBJ2-5; 7 bases are shared with TRBD2. V dropped 4 bases and J dropped 2; count of bases not matched to a gene: 10. The CDR3 extends over 16 amino acids. Germline V gives CDR1 LGHNA, CDR2 YNFKEQ. DNA of the CDR3: TGTGCCAGCAGCCCCTTGGGGGAGGGAGGACAAGAGACCCAGTACTTC. This codes for CASSPLGEGGQETQYF.

The CDR3 spells CASRDSAREAFF. The CDR3 nucleotides read TGTGCCAGCCGGGACAGCGCCCGTGAAGCTTTCTTT. The gene calls are TRBV10-3 and TRBJ1-1; 7 nucleotides match TRBD1. The CDR3 has 12 residues. Germline-derived CDR1 and CDR2 are ENHRY and SYGVKD. Trimming removed 10 bases from V and 7 bases from J; junction bases left unmatched: 9.

The V gene is TRBV5-5, the J gene TRBJ1-1; a weak D match, TRBD1 (5 bases). This CDR3 has 14 residues. Germline-derived CDR1 and CDR2 are SGHKS and YYEKEE (reference sequence). Trimming removed 4 bases from V and 8 bases from J, with 18 bases in between. The CDR3: CASSPEYARVEAFF. The CDR3, as DNA: TGTGCCAGCAGCCCCGAATACGCCAGGGTAGAAGCTTTCTTT.

V is TRBV10-2 and J is TRBJ2-1, with 9 bases that match TRBD1. The CDR3 is made up of 17 amino acids. The junction had 14 bases not matched to a gene; V was cut back by 7 bases and J by 4 bases. CDR1 is WSHSY and CDR2 is SAAADI in the germline V gene. The CDR3 nucleotides read TGCGCCAGCACCCCGGGACAGGGAAGAGTCGGATACAATGAGCAGTTCTTC. Its translation is CASTPGQGRVGYNEQFF.

This rearrangement joins TRBV27 to TRBJ2-7, with 8 bases fitting TRBD1. Germline trimming cut 5 bases from V and 6 bases from J; bases unmatched to any gene: 9. The CDR3 runs to 14 residues. Germline-derived CDR1 and CDR2 are MNHEY and SMNVEV (reference sequence). CDR3 in DNA: TGTGCCAGCAGTAGACAGGGGAGGAAGGGCGAGCAGTACTTC. Translation: CASSRQGRKGEQYF.

The DNA of the CDR3 is TGCAGCGTTGAAGGTGTTCTTGAGAATTTCATGAACACTGAAGCTTTCTTT. Protein: CSVEGVLENFMNTEAFF. The chain couples TRBV29-1 to TRBJ1-1; D gene ambiguous. The germline V gene has CDR1 SQVTM and CDR2 ANQGSEA. The CDR3 loop spans 17 amino acids. V lost 1 base to trimming and J lost 0 bases, with 18 bases between them.

V usage is TRBV2 and J usage is TRBJ1-4; 7 nucleotides line up with TRBD1. The germline gives CDR1 SNHLY, CDR2 FYNNEI. The CDR3 covers 15 residues. The V and J ends lost 4 bases and 5 bases, in that order; junction bases with no gene match: 7. CDR3 DNA: TGTGCCAGCAGTGCCACAGGGGCCCTAAATGAAAAACTGTTTTTT. This gives the protein CASSATGALNEKLFF.

This clone has just a few counts. The gene calls are TRBV28 and TRBJ1-5; the match to TRBD1 covers 8 bases. V shed 6 bases, J shed 6 bases, and the junction held 10 bases outside the gene matches. The CDR3 spans 15 residues. Germline CDR1 and CDR2: MDHEN and SYDVKM. The CDR3 loop reads CASRFLDRESQPQHF. For the CDR3, the DNA is TGTGCCAGCAGGTTCTTGGACAGGGAGAGTCAGCCCCAGCATTTT.

The V and J genes are TRBV27 and TRBJ1-4; 9 nucleotides match TRBD1. This CDR3 is 15 amino acids long. After removal of 5 bases from V and 5 bases from J, the junction contained 6 bases not matched to a gene. Germline lookup yields CDR1 MNHEY and CDR2 SMNVEV (reference sequence). This CDR3 is CASSTGTGMNEKLFF. Written as DNA, the CDR3 is TGTGCCAGCAGTACGGGGACAGGGATGAATGAAAAACTGTTTTTT. The full variable domain, with the rest looked up from reference TRBV27 and TRBJ1-4, is EAQVTQNPRYLITVTGKKLTVTCSQNMNHEYMSWYRQDPGLGLRQIYYSMNVEVTDKGDVPEGYKVSRKEKRNFPLILESPSPNQTSLYFCASSTGTGMNEKLFFGSGTQLSVL.